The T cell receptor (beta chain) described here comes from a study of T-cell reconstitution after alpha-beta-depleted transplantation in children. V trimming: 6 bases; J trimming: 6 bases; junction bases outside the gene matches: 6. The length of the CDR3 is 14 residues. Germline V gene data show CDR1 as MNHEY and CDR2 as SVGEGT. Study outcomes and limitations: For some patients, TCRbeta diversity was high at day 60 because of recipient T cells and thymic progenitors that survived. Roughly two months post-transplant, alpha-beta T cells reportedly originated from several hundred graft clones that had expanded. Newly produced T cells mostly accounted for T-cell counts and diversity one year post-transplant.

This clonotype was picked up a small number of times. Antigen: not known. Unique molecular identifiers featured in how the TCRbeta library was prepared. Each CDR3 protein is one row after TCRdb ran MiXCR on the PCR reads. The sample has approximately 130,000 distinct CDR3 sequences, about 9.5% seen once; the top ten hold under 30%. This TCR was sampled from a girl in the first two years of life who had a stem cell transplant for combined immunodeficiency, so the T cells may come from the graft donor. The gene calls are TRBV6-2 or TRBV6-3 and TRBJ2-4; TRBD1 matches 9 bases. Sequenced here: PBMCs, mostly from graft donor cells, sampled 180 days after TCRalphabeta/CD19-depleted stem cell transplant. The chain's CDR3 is CASSLQGARNIQYF. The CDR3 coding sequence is TGTGCCAGCAGCCTACAGGGGGCTAGAAACATTCAGTACTTC.